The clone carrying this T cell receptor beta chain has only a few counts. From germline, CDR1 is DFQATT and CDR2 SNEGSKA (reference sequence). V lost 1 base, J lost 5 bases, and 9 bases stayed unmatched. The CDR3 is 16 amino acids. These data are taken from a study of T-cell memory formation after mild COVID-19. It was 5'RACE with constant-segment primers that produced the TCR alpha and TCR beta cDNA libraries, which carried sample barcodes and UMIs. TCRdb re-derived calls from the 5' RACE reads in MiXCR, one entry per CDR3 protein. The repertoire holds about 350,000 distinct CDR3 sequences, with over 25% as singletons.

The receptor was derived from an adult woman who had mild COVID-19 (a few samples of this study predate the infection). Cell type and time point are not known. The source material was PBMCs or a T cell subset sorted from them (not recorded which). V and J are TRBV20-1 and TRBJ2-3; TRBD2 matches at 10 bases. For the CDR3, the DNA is TGCAGTGCTAGAGCCCCAAGCGGGAGGGAACGAGATACGCAGTATTTT. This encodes CSARAPSGRERDTQYF.